The subject of this entry is one TCR beta chain. Its antigen remains unidentified. The PCR employed 60 Vbeta primers together with 13 Jbeta primers. Some clones are missing from TCRdb's copy, which holds only in-frame ones; the method was immunoSEQ multiplex PCR. The table has around 160,000 clones, about two thirds seen once. These data are taken from a study of cytomegalovirus exposure and HLA in healthy donors. Broader study findings: Clonal expansion was found to be greater in HLA-associated TCR beta chains than in equally common others in a later analysis.

The CDR3 covers 15 residues. Germline V lookup: CDR1 SGHTA, CDR2 FQGTGA. V shed 5 bases and J shed 2 bases, with 14 bases lying between them. Sequenced input: PBMCs. The TCR comes from a woman aged 18-29 years in good health and CMV-seronegative. The rearrangement joins TRBV7-3 to TRBJ2-3; D perhaps matches TRBD2 (6 bases). The CDR3: CASSRGWGVTDTQYF. The CDR3 DNA sequence: TGTGCCAGCAGCCGAGGGTGGGGGGTCACAGATACGCAGTATTTT.